The clone carrying this TCR beta chain showed up many times. What it binds is not known. These data are taken from a study of T cell repertoires in cytomegalovirus infection. Study as a whole: The authors used CMV epitopes that were HLA-C-restricted (recently identified) and HLA-B-restricted (well studied). Public TCR beta signatures were indicative of both CMV infection and a matching HLA type.

TCRdb reprocessed the reads with MiXCR, giving one entry per CDR3 protein. The data contain fewer than 850,000 distinct CDR3 sequences, roughly 29% of them singletons. Germline V CDR1 and CDR2: SEHNR, FQNEAQ (reference sequence). The length of the CDR3 is 14 residues. V gave up 1 base and J gave up 6 bases, with 7 bases separating them. General observations from the study: What dominated the ex vivo response were HLA-C-restricted CMV-specific TCR beta clonotypes.

The rearrangement joins TRBV7-9 to TRBJ1-6; tentative D call: TRBD1 (5 bases). Sequences were derived from cultured CD8+ T cells from PBMCs, sampled from culture after CMV antigen stimulation. This TCR was recovered from a human donor in good health (CMV status not recorded). Some clones in this sample may be carry-over from other donors' samples. DNA of the CDR3: TGTGCCAGCAGCTTAGGAGGGGTTAATTCACCCCTCCACTTT. Protein: CASSLGGVNSPLHF.